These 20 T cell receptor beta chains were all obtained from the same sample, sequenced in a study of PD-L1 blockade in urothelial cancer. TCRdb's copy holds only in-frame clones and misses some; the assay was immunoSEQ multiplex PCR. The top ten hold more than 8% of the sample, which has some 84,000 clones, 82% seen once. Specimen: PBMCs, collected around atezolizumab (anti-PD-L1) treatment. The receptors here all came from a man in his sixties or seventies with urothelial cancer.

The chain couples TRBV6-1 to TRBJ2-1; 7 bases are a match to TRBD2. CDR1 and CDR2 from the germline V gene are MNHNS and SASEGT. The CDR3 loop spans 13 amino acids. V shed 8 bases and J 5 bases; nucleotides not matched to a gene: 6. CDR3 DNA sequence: TGTGCCAGCGCTAGCGGAGCCCACAATGAGCAGTTCTTC. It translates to CASASGAHNEQFF.

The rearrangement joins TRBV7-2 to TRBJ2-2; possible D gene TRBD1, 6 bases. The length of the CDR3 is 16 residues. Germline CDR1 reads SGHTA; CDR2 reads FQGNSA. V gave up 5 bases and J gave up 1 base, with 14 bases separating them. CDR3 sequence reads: CASSREPGVNTGELFF. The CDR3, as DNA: TGTGCCAGCAGCCGAGAACCAGGGGTGAACACCGGGGAGCTGTTTTTT.

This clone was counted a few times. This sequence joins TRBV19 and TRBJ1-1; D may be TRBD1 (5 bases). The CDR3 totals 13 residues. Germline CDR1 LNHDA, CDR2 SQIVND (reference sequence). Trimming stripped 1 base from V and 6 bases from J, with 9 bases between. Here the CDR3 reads CASSIVGRPEAFF. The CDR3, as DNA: TGTGCCAGTAGTATAGTGGGGCGGCCTGAAGCTTTCTTT.

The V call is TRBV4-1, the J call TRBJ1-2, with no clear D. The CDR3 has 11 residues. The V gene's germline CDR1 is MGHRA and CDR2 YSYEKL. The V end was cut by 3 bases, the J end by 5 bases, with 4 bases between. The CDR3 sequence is CASSHGYGYTF. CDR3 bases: TGCGCCAGCAGCCACGGGTATGGCTACACCTTC.

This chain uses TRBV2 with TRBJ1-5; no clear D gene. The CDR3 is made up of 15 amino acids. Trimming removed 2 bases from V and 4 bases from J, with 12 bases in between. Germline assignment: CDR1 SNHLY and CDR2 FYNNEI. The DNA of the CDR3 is TGTGCCAGCAGTGAAACGTCACTACCGAATCAGCCCCAGCATTTT. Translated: CASSETSLPNQPQHF. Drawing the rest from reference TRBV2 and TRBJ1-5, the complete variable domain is EPEVTQTPSHQVTQMGQEVILRCVPISNHLYFYWYRQILGQKVEFLVSFYNNEISEKSEIFDDQFSVERPDGSNFTLKIRSTKLEDSAMYFCASSETSLPNQPQHFGDGTRLSIL.

The DNA for the CDR3 is TGTGCCAGCAGTTACGCCGGACAGGGATCTGAGCAGTTCTTC. It codes for CASSYAGQGSEQFF. The rearrangement links TRBV6-6 to TRBJ2-1; 8 bases agree with TRBD1. Germline CDR1 is MNHNY and CDR2 is SVGAGI (reference sequence). V gave up 2 bases and J gave up 9 bases; unmatched junction bases: 6. The CDR3 runs 14 residues.

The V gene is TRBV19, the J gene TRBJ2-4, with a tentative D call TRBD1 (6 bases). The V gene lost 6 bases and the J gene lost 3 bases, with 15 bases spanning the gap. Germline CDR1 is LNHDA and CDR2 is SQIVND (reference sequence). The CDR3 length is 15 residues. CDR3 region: CASRPQGTGKNIQYF. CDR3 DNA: TGTGCCAGTAGACCACAGGGAACGGGCAAAAACATTCAGTACTTC.

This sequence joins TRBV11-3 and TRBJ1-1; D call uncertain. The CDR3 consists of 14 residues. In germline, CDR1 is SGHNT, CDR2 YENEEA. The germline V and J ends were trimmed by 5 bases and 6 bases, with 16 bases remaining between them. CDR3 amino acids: CASSHREGIPEAFF. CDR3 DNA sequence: TGTGCCAGCAGCCACCGGGAGGGAATACCTGAAGCTTTCTTT. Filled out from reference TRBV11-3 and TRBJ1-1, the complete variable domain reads EAGVVQSPRYKIIEKKQPVAFWCNPISGHNTLYWYLQNLGQGPELLIRYENEEAVDDSQLPKDRFSAERLKGVDSTLKIQPAELGDSAVYLCASSHREGIPEAFFGQGTRLTVV.

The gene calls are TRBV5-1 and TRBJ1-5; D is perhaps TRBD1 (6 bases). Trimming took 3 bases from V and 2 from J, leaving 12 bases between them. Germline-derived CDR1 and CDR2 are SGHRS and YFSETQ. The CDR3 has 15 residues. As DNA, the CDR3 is TGCGCCAGCAGCTGGGACACTGGAGGCAATCAGCCCCAGCATTTT. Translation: CASSWDTGGNQPQHF.

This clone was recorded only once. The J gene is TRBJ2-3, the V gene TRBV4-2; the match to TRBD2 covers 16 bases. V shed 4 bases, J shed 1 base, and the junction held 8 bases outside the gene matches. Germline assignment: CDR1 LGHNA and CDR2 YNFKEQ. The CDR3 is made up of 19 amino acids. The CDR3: CASSLRGTSGRAGTDTQYF. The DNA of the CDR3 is TGTGCCAGCAGCCTTCGAGGGACTAGCGGGAGGGCTGGCACAGATACGCAGTATTTT.

In nucleotides, the CDR3 is TGTGCCAGCCAACCGGGAGGGCCCTACAATGAGCAGTTCTTC. The encoded protein is CASQPGGPYNEQFF. V and J are TRBV25-1 and TRBJ2-1; the match to TRBD2 covers 8 bases. In germline, CDR1 is MGHDK, CDR2 SYGVNS. V lost 8 bases and J lost 2; bases outside the gene matches: 5. CDR3 length equals 14 residues.

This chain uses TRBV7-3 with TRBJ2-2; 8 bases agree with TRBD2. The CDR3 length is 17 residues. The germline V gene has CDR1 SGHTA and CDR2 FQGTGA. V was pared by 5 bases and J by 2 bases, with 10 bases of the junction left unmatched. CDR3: CASSHGRGRSNTGELFF. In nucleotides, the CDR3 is TGTGCCAGCAGCCACGGGAGGGGCAGGTCAAACACCGGGGAGCTGTTTTTT.

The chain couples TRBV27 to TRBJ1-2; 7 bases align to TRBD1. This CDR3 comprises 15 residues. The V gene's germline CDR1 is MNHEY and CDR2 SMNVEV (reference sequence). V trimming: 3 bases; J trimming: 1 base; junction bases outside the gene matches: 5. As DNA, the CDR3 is TGTGCCAGCAGTTTTGCGGGACAGCATAACTATGGCTACACCTTC. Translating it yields CASSFAGQHNYGYTF.

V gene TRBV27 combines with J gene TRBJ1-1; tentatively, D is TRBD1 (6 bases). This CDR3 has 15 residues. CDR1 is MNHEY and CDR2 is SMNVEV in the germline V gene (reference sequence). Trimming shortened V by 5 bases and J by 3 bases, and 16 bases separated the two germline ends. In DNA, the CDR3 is TGTGCCAGCAGTCCAACCACAGGGAGCGACACTGAAGCTTTCTTT. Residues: CASSPTTGSDTEAFF.

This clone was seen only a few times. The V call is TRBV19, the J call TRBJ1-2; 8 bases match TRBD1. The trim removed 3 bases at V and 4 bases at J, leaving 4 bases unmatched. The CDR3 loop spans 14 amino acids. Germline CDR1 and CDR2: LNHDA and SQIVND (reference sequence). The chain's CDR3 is CASSIAQGGYGYTF. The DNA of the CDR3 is TGTGCCAGTAGTATCGCACAGGGGGGCTATGGCTACACCTTC.

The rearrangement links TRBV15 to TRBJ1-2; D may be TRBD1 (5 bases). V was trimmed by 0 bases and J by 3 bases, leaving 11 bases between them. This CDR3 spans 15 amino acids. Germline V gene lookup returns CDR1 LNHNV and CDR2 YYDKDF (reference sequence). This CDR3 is CATSRDIGGDYGYTF. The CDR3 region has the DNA TGTGCCACCAGCAGAGATATCGGGGGGGACTATGGCTACACCTTC.

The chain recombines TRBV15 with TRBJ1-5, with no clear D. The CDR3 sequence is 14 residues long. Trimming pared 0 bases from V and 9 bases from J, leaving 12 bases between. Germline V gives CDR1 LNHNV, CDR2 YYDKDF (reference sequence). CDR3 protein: CATSRDEGAMPQHF. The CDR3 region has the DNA TGTGCCACCAGCAGAGATGAGGGAGCGATGCCCCAGCATTTT.

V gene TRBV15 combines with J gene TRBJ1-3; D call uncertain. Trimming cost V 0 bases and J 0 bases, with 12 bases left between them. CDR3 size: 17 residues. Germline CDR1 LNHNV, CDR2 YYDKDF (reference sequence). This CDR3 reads CATSREFRVSSGNTIYF. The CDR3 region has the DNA TGTGCCACCAGCAGAGAATTTCGAGTTAGCTCTGGAAACACCATATATTTT.

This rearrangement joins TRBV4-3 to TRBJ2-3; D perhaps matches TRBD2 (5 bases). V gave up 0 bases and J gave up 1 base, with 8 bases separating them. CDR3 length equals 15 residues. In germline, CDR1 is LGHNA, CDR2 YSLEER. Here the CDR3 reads CASSQDGSGTDTQYF. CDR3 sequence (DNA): TGCGCCAGCAGCCAAGATGGGAGTGGCACAGATACGCAGTATTTT.

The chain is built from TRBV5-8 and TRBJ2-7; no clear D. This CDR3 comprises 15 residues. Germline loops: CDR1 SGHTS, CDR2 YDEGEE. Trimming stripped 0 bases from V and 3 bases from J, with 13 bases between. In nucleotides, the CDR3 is TGTGCCAGCAGCTTGGTTCACCAGTCTGACTACGAGCAGTACTTC. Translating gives CASSLVHQSDYEQYF.